The rows below give T cell receptor beta chains drawn from one sample of a study of shared clonotypes between healthy human individuals. This table comes from immunoSEQ multiplex PCR, and its TCRdb copy is limited to in-frame clones, with some not included. The table records more than 2 million clones, about 93% of them present only once. What was sequenced was naive CD8+ T cells from PBMCs. These receptor sequences come from a man aged 18 to 29 in good health. Some clones in this sample may be carry-over from other donors' samples. Both conserved end residues are part of each CDR3. The D gene is left open where the match is weak. Size tells how often a clone was seen (once, few, many) or the class of an expanded clone, and some rows leave it out.

d_call j_call v_call clone_size cdr3_nt cdr3_aa
- TRBJ2-6 TRBV9 - TGTGCCAGCAGCGTAGAGAGGACTGGGGCCAACGTCCTGACTTTC CASSVERTGANVLTF
- TRBJ2-1 TRBV7-9 - TGTGCCAGCAGCCCTTCCTTCGGCGGGCCATTCTACAATGAGCAGTTCTTC CASSPSFGGPFYNEQFF
- TRBJ2-5 TRBV5-8 - TGTGCCAGCAGCTTGGGTGTGAACCCAACTACCAAAGAGACCCAGTACTTC CASSLGVNPTTKETQYF
TRBD2 TRBJ2-1 TRBV19 - TGTGCCAGTAGCGTAGCGGGAGCGGTGTACAATGAGCAGTTCTTC CASSVAGAVYNEQFF
TRBD2 TRBJ2-5 TRBV15 - TGTGCCACCAGCAGAGGGGACTATCCGGGCGGGACCCAGTACTTC CATSRGDYPGGTQYF
- TRBJ2-1 TRBV2 - TGTGCCAGCAGTGACGGACCCGTTGAGCAGTTCTTC CASSDGPVEQFF
- TRBJ2-5 TRBV4-1 - TGCGCCAGCAGCCCCCTTGTGGGGGGCCAAGAGACCCAGTACTTC CASSPLVGGQETQYF
TRBD2 TRBJ2-1 TRBV7-9 - TGTGCCAGCAGCTTAGCCAGACTAGCGGGAGGTCCCAACAATGAGCAGTTCTTC CASSLARLAGGPNNEQFF
TRBD1 TRBJ2-5 TRBV6-5 - TGTGCCAGCAGTTACCGGACAGGGCAAGAGACCCAGTACTTC CASSYRTGQETQYF
- TRBJ1-1 TRBV7-9 once TGTGCCAGCAGTTATTGGGGGGAAATGAACACTGAAGCTTTCTTT CASSYWGEMNTEAFF
TRBD1 TRBJ2-4 TRBV19 - TGTGCCAGTACCCGACAGGGATACAAAAACATTCAGTACTTC CASTRQGYKNIQYF
TRBD2 TRBJ2-7 TRBV18 - TGTGCCAGCTCACCACCGGGGGAGGGGAGCTACGAGCAGTACTTC CASSPPGEGSYEQYF
TRBD1 TRBJ1-2 TRBV19 - TGTGCCAGTAGGCGACAGGGAGGGGGGCATGGCTACACCTTC CASRRQGGGHGYTF
- TRBJ2-7 TRBV5-5 - TGTGCCAGCAGCTTGGGGGACACGGCCTACGAGCAGTACTTC CASSLGDTAYEQYF
- TRBJ1-1 TRBV7-9 - TGTGCCAGCAGCTTAATAGGGCTGAACACTGAAGCTTTCTTT CASSLIGLNTEAFF
TRBD2 TRBJ2-1 TRBV7-9 - TGTGCCAGCAGCTTAGCCAGCGGGGCTACCAATGAGCAGTTCTTC CASSLASGATNEQFF
- TRBJ2-3 TRBV5-4 - TGTGCCAGCAGCTTTCGGCAGCGACTTAACGGGGATACGCAGTATTTT CASSFRQRLNGDTQYF
- TRBJ1-2 TRBV5-1 - TGCGCCAGCAGCTTCCGACAGAACTATGGCTACACCTTC CASSFRQNYGYTF
- TRBJ1-1 TRBV11-2 - TGTGCCAGCTTCGGGGGTTTACGGGCTTTCTTT CASFGGLRAFF
- TRBJ2-7 TRBV5-1 - TGCGCCAGCAGCTGGACGACGTCTAGTATACCCTACGAGCAGTACTTC CASSWTTSSIPYEQYF
TRBD2 TRBJ2-1 TRBV28 - TGTGCCAGCAGTTCCCCCTGGACTAGCGGGCAGCAGTTCTTC CASSSPWTSGQQFF
TRBD1 TRBJ1-1 TRBV6-6 - TGTGCCAGCACTGGCGACAGGGAGAACACTGAAGCTTTCTTT CASTGDRENTEAFF
- TRBJ2-5 TRBV12-5 - TGTGCTAGTGCCACGGACGGCCTTCTTGAGACCCAGTACTTC CASATDGLLETQYF
- TRBJ1-3 TRBV7-9 - TGTGCCAGCACCCCCTACAGGGAAGCTGGAAACACCATATATTTT CASTPYREAGNTIYF
- TRBJ2-1 TRBV5-6 - TGTGCCAGCAGCTTAGGGGGACCTTACAATGAGCAGTTCTTC CASSLGGPYNEQFF
TRBD2 TRBJ2-7 TRBV27 - TGTGCCAGCAATCTCTCGGGACTAGCGGGAGATAAGCAGTACTTC CASNLSGLAGDKQYF
- TRBJ1-1 TRBV5-1 - TGCGCCAGCAGCTTGCGGCAGGAAATGAACACTGAAGCTTTCTTT CASSLRQEMNTEAFF
- TRBJ1-4 TRBV19 - TGTGCCAGTAGTACTCTGGGGCTGGATGAAAAACTGTTTTTT CASSTLGLDEKLFF
- TRBJ2-1 TRBV5-6 - TGTGCCAGCAGCTCCGGGACTCCCTACAATGAGCAGTTCTTC CASSSGTPYNEQFF
TRBD1 TRBJ2-1 TRBV15 - TGTGCCACCAGCATTGGGACAGAAATGAATGAGCAGTTCTTC CATSIGTEMNEQFF
- TRBJ1-2 TRBV6-6 - TGTGCCAGCAGTTCGAAAGCAGTTGGCTACACCTTC CASSSKAVGYTF
- TRBJ1-3 TRBV6-5 - TGTGCCAGCAGTTACTCGGTAGGGTCTGGAAACACCATATATTTT CASSYSVGSGNTIYF
- TRBJ2-7 TRBV9 - TGTGCCAGCAGCTCCCGATCAGACTACGAGCAGTACTTC CASSSRSDYEQYF
TRBD1 TRBJ1-1 TRBV9 - TGTGCCAGCAGCGTGACAGGGGGCCTCACTGAAGCTTTCTTT CASSVTGGLTEAFF
- TRBJ2-7 TRBV11-1 - TGTGCAACGGGACCGGGGATGCTCGACGAGCAGTACTTC CATGPGMLDEQYF
- TRBJ2-5 TRBV9 - TGTGCCAGCAGCGTGACTCCGGACCGGGGAGAGACCCAGTACTTC CASSVTPDRGETQYF
- TRBJ2-1 TRBV19 - TGTGCCAGTAGTATATACCAGGGGAACGAGCAGTTCTTC CASSIYQGNEQFF
TRBD2 TRBJ2-7 TRBV2 - TGTGCCAGCAGTGAATACGGGACTAGCGGGAGGGGCTACTCCTACGAGCAGTACTTC CASSEYGTSGRGYSYEQYF